This T cell receptor (beta chain) is drawn from a study of cytomegalovirus exposure and HLA in healthy donors. General observations from the study: Cytomegalovirus association was assigned to about 150 TCR beta chains.

The data were produced by immunoSEQ multiplex PCR, yet TCRdb's version contains in-frame clones alone and is incomplete. Of roughly 180,000 clones listed, around nine tenths are singletons. Remarks on this clone: Its target is unknown.

This clonotype was sampled from a man aged 25-45 years in good health and CMV-seropositive. The material sequenced was PBMCs.

The CDR3 sequence: CASSGPSGQNYGYTF. The CDR3 nucleotides are TGCGCCAGCAGCGGACCGTCGGGACAGAACTATGGCTACACCTTC. The rearrangement joins TRBV5-1 to TRBJ1-2; the match to TRBD1 covers 7 bases. This CDR3 region has 15 residues. CDR1 and CDR2 (germline): SGHRS, YFSETQ. J gave up 2 bases and V 4 bases, and 8 bases lay outside the gene matches.